The present entry profiles one T cell receptor (beta chain) with its context. This sample was included in a study of OX40 agonist ivuxolimab in advanced cancers. Sequenced by immunoSEQ multiplex PCR; TCRdb stores in-frame clones only, minus some. Among fewer than 85,000 clones listed, approximately 89% were seen once. The CDR3 extends over 14 amino acids. CDR1 LGHNA and CDR2 YNFKEQ come from the germline V gene. Trimming took 4 bases from V and 8 from J; bases not matched to a gene: 8. The source is an adult with an advanced solid tumor such as melanoma, head and neck, liver or kidney cancer. This sequence joins TRBV4-2 and TRBJ1-2, with 9 bases fitting TRBD1. This sample comprised CD4+ or CD8+ T cells sorted from blood, obtained in a trial of the OX40 agonist ivuxolimab. Here the CDR3 reads CASSLEQGAQGYTF. CDR3 DNA: TGTGCCAGCAGCCTCGAACAGGGGGCGCAAGGCTACACCTTC.